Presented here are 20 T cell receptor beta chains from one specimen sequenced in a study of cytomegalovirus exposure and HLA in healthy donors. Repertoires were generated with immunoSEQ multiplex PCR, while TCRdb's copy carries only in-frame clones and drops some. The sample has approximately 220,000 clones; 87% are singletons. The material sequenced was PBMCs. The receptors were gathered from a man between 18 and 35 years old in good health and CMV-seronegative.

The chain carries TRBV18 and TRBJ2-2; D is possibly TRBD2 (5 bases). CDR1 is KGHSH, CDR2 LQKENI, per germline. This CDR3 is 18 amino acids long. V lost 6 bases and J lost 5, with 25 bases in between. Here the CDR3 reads CASSPTDRGFQSTGELFF. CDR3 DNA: TGTGCCAGCTCCCCGACGGACCGGGGTTTTCAATCTACCGGGGAGCTGTTTTTT.

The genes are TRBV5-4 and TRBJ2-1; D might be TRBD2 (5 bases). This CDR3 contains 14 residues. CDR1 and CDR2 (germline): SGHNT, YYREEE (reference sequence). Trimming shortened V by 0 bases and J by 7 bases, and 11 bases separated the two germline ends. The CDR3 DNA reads TGTGCCAGCAGCTTGGGTCTAGCTTCTAATGAGCAGTTCTTC. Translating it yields CASSLGLASNEQFF.

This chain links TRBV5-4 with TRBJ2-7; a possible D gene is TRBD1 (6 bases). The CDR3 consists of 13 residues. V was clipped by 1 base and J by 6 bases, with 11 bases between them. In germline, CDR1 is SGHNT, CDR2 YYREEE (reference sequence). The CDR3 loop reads CASSLQGSLEQYF. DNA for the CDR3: TGTGCCAGCAGCTTGCAGGGGTCGCTCGAGCAGTACTTC.

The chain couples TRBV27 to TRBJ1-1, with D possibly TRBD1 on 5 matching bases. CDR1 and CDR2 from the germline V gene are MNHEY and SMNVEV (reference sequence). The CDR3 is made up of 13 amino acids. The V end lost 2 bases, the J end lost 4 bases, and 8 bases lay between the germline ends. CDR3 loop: CASSLPGSTEAFF. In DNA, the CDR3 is TGTGCCAGCAGTTTACCAGGGTCCACTGAAGCTTTCTTT.

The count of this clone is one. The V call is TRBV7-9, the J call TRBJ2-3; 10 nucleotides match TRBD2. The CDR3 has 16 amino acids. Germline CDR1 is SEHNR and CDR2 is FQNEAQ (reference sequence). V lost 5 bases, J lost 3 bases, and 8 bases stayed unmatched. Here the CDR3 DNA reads TGTGCCAGCAGCCCCAGACTAGCGGGTGGGACAGATACGCAGTATTTT. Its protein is CASSPRLAGGTDTQYF.

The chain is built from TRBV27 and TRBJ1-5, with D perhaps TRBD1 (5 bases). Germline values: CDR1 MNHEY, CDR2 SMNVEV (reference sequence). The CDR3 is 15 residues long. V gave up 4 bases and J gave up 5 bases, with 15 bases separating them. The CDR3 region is CASSSDRGGYQPQHF. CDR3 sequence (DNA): TGTGCCAGCAGTTCCGATAGGGGCGGATATCAGCCCCAGCATTTT.

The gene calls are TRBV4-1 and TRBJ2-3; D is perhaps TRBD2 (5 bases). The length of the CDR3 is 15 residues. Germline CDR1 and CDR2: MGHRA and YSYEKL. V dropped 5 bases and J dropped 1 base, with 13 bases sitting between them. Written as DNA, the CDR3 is TGCGCCAGCAGCTTGTCTAGCCATGGCACAGATACGCAGTATTTT. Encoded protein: CASSLSSHGTDTQYF.

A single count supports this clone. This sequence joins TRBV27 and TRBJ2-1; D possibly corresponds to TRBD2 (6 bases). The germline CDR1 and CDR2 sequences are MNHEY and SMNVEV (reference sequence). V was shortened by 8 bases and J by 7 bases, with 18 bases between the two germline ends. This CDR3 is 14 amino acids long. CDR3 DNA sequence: TGTGCCAGCGGGTGGCCTAGCGCAGTAAATGAGCAGTTCTTC. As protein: CASGWPSAVNEQFF.

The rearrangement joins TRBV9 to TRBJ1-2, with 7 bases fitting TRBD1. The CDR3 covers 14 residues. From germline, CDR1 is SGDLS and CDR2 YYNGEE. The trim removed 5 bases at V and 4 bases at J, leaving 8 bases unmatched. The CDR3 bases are TGTGCCAGCAGAGTTAAGACAGGGCCCTATGGCTACACCTTC. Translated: CASRVKTGPYGYTF.

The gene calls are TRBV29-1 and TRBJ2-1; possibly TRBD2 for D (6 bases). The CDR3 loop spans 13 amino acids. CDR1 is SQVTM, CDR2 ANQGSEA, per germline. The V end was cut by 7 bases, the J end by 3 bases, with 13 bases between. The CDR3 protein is CSGGLRHYNEQFF. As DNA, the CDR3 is TGCAGCGGGGGACTCCGGCACTACAATGAGCAGTTCTTC.

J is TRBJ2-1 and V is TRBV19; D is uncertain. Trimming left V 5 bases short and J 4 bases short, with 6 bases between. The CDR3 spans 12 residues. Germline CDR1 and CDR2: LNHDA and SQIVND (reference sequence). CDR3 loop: CASSVPYNEQFF. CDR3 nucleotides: TGTGCCAGTAGTGTCCCTTACAATGAGCAGTTCTTC.

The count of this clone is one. The DNA for the CDR3 is TGTGCCAGCAGTCAACCGGGACAGGGGGAGACCCAGTACTTC. It specifies CASSQPGQGETQYF. V and J are TRBV27 and TRBJ2-5, with 10 bases matching TRBD1. CDR1 is MNHEY and CDR2 is SMNVEV in the germline V gene (reference sequence). J gave up 5 bases and V 5 bases, and 5 bases lay outside the gene matches. The length of the CDR3 is 14 residues.

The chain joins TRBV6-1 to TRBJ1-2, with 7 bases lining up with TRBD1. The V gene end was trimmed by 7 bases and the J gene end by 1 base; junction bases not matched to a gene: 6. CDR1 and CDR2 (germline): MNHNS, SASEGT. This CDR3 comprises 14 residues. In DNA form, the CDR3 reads TGTGCCAGCAACCAGGGACAGAATAACTATGGCTACACCTTC. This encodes CASNQGQNNYGYTF.

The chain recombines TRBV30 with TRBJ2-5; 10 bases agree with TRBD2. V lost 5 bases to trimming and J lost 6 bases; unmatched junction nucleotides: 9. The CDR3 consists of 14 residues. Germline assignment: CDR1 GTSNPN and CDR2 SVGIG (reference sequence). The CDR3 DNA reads TGTGCCTGGGCTAGCGGGAGCCTGAGCCAGACCCAGTACTTC. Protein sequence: CAWASGSLSQTQYF.

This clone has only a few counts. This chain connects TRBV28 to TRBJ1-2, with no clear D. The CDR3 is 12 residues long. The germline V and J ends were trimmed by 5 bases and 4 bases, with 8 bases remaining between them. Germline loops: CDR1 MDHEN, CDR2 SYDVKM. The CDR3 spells CASSRDTYGYTF. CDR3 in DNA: TGTGCCAGCAGTCGCGACACCTATGGCTACACCTTC.

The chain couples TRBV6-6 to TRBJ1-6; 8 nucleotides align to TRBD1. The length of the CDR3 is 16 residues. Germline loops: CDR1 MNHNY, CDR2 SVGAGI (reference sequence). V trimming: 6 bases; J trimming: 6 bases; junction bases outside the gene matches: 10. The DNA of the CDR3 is TGTGCCAGCAGCCGTGGACAGGGAGGGGGTAATTCACCCCTCCACTTT. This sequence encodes CASSRGQGGGNSPLHF.

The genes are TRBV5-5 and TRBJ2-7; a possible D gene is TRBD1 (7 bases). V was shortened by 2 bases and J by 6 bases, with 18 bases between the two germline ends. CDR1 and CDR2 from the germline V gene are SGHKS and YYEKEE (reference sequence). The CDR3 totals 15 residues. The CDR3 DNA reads TGTGCCAGCAGCTTCGGCGGGGACAGCGTTCTCGAGCAGTACTTC. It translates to CASSFGGDSVLEQYF.

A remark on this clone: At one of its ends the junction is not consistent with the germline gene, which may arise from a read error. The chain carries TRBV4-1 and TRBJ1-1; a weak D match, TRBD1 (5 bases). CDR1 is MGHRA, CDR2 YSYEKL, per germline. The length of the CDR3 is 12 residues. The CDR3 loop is CASSPGGTEAFF. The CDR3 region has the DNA TGCGCCAGCAGCCCCGGGGGTACTGAGGCTTTCTTT.

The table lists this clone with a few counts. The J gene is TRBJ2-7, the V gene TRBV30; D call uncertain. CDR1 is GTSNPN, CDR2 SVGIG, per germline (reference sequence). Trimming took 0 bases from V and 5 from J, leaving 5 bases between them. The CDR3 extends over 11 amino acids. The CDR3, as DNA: TGTGCCTGGAGTGTGGGCGACGAGCAGTACTTC. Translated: CAWSVGDEQYF.

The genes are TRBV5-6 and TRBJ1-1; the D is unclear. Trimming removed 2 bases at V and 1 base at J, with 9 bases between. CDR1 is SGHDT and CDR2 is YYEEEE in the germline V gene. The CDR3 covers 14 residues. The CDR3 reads CASSFSGGNTEAFF. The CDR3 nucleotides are TGTGCCAGCAGCTTCTCCGGCGGGAACACTGAAGCTTTCTTT.